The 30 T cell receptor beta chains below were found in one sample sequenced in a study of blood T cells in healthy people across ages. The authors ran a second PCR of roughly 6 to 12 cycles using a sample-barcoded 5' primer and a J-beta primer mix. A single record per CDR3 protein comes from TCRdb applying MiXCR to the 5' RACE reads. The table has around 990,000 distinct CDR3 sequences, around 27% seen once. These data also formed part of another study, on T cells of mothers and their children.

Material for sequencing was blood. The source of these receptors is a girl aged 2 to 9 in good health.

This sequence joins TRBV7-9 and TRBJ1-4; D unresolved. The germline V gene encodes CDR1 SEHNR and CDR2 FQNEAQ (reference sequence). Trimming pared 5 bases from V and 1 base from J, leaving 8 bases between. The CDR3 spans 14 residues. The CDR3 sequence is CASSITVTNEKLFF. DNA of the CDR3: TGTGCCAGCAGCATCACAGTAACTAATGAAAAACTGTTTTTT.

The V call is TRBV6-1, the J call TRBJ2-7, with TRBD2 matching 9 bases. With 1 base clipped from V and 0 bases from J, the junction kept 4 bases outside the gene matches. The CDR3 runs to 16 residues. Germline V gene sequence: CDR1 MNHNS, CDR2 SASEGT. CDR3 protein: CASSEDPSGISYEQYF. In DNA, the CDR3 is TGTGCCAGCAGTGAAGATCCTAGCGGGATCTCCTACGAGCAGTACTTC.

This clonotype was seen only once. The CDR3: CASSPFTSGGLNEQFF. The CDR3 DNA reads as TGTGCCAGCAGCCCCTTCACTAGCGGGGGGTTAAATGAGCAGTTCTTC. The J gene is TRBJ2-1, the V gene TRBV7-3; TRBD2 aligns across 12 bases. The CDR3 totals 16 residues. Germline CDR1 reads SGHTA; CDR2 reads FQGTGA. After removal of 5 bases from V and 7 bases from J, the junction contained 9 bases not matched to a gene.

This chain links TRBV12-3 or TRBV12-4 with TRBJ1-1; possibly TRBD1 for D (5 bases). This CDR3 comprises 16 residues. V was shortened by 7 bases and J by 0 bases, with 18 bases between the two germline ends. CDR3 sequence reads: CASNRKRGGMNTEAFF. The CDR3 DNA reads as TGTGCCAGCAATCGAAAGCGGGGGGGTATGAACACTGAAGCTTTCTTT.

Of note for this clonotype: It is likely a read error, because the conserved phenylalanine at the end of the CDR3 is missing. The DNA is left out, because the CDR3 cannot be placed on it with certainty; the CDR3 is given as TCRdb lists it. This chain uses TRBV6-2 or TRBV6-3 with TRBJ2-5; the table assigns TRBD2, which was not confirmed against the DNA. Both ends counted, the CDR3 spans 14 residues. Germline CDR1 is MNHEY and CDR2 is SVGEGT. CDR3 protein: CASSYSIETGLQWV.

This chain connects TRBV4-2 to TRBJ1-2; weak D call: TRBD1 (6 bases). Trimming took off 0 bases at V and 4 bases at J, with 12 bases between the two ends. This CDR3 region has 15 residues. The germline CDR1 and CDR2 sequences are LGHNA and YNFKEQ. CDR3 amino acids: CASSQEVDSFYGYTF. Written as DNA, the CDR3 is TGTGCCAGCAGCCAAGAGGTGGACAGCTTCTATGGCTACACCTTC.

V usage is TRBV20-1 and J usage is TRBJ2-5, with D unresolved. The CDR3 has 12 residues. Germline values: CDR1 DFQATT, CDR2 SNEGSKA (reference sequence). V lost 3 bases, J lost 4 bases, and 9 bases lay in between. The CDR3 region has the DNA TGCAGTGCTAGTTTACCCACAGAGACCCAGTACTTC. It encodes CSASLPTETQYF.

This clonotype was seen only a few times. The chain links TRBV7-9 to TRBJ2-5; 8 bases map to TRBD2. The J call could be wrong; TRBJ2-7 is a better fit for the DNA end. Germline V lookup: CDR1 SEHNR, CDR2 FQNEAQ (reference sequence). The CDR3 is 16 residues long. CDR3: CASSPPNGREAYEQYF. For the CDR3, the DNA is TGTGCCAGCAGCCCCCCGAATGGGCGGGAGGCGTACGAGCAGTACTTC.

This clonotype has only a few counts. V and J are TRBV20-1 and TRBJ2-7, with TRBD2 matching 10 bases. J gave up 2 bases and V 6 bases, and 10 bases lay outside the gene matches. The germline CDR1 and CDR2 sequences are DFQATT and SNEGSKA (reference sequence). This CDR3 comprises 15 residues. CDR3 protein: CSAWFSGTSAYEQYF. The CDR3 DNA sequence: TGCAGTGCGTGGTTTTCCGGGACTAGCGCCTACGAGCAGTACTTC.

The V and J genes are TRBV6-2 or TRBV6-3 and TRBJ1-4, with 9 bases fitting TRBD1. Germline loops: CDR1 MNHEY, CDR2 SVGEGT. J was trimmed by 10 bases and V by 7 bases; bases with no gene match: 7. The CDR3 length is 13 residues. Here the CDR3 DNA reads TGTGCCAGCATTGGGACAGGGAGCGGAAAACTGTTTTTT. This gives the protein CASIGTGSGKLFF.

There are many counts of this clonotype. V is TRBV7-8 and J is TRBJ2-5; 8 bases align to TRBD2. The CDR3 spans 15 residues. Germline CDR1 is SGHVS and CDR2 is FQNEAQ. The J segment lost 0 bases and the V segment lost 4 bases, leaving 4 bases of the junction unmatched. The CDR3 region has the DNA TGTGCCAGCAGCTCATTAGCGGGAAACCAAGAGACCCAGTACTTC. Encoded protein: CASSSLAGNQETQYF.

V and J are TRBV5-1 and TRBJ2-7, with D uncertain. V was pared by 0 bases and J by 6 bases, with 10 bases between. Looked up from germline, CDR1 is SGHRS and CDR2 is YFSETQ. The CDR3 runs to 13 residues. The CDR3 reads CASSLEALTEQYF. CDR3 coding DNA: TGCGCCAGCAGCTTGGAAGCACTCACCGAGCAGTACTTC.

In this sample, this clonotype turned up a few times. CDR3 sequence (DNA): TGCAGTGCTACGACGGGACGGACAGATACGCAGTATTTT. Its protein product is CSATTGRTDTQYF. This chain uses TRBV20-1 with TRBJ2-3; perhaps D is TRBD1 or TRBD2 (5 bases each). Germline CDR1 and CDR2: DFQATT and SNEGSKA (reference sequence). This CDR3 has 13 amino acids. Trimming took off 4 bases at V and 3 bases at J, with 11 bases between the two ends.

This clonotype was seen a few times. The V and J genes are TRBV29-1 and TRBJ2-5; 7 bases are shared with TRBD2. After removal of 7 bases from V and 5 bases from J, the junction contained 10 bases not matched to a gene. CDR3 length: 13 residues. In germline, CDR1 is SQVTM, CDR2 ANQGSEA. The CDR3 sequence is CSAAVGGGETQYF. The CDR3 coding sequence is TGCAGCGCGGCTGTCGGGGGAGGGGAGACCCAGTACTTC. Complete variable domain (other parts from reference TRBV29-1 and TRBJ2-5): SAVISQKPSRDICQRGTSLTIQCQVDSQVTMMFWYRQQPGQSLTLIATANQGSEATYESGFVIDKFPISRPNLTFSTLTVSNMSPEDSSIYLCSAAVGGGETQYFGPGTRLLVL.

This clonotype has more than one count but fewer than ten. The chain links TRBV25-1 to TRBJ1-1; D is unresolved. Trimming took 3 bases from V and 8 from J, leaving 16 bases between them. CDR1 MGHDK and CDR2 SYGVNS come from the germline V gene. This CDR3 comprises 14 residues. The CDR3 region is CASSDGIRGAEAFF. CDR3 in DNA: TGTGCCAGCAGTGATGGTATTCGGGGAGCGGAAGCTTTCTTT.

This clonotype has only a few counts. CDR3 nucleotides: TGTGCCAGCAGCCAAGGGTTCCTGGGTGAGCAGTTCTTC. Translating it yields CASSQGFLGEQFF. The V and J genes are TRBV14 and TRBJ2-5, with D unresolved. TRBJ2-1 matches the DNA end more closely, so the J call is doubtful. This CDR3 comprises 13 residues. Germline V gives CDR1 SGHDN, CDR2 FVKESK.

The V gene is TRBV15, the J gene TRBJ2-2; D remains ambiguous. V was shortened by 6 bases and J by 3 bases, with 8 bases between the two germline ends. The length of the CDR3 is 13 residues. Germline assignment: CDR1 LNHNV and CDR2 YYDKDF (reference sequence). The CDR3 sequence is CATRYTDTGELFF. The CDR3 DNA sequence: TGTGCCACCAGGTACACGGACACCGGGGAGCTGTTTTTT.

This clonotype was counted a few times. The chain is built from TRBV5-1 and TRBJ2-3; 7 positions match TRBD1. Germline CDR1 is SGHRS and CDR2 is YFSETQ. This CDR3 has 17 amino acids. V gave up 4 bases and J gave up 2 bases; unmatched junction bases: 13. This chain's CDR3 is CASSIGTDSPNTDTQYF. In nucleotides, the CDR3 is TGCGCCAGCAGCATAGGGACAGATAGTCCTAACACAGATACGCAGTATTTT.

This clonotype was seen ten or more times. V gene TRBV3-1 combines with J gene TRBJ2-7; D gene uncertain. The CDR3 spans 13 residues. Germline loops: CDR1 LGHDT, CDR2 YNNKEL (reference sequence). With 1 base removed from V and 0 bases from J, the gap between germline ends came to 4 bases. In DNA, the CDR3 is TGTGCCAGCAGCCAAGTAATCTCCTACGAGCAGTACTTC. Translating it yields CASSQVISYEQYF.

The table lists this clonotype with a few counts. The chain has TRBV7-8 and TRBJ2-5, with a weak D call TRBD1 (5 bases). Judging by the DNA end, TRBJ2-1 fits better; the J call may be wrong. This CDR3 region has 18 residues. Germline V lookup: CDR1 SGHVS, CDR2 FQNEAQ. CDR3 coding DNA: TGTGCCAGCAGCTTAGGAGGTAGGGGATTGTCCGATTACAATGAGCAGTTCTTC. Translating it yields CASSLGGRGLSDYNEQFF.

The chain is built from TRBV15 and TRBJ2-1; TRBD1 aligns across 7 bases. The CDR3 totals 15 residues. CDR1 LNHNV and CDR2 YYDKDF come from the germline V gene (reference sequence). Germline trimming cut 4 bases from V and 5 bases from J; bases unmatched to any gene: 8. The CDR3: CATSIEGDRNNEQFF. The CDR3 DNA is TGTGCCACCAGCATTGAAGGGGACAGAAACAATGAGCAGTTCTTC.

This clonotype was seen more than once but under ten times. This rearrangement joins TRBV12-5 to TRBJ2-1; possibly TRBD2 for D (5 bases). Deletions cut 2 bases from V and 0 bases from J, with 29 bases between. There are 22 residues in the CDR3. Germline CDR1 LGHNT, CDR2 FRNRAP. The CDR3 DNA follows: TGTGCTAGTGGTTTGCACCGTTCTGGGGAGACTCTCCGGCCCCGCTCCTACAATGAGCAGTTCTTC. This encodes CASGLHRSGETLRPRSYNEQFF.

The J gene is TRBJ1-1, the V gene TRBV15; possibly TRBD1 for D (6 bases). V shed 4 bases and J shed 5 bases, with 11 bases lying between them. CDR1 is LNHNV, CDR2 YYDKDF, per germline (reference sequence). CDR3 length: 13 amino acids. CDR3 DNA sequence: TGTGCCACCAGCACAGGGGTGGCAACTGAAGCTTTCTTT. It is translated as CATSTGVATEAFF.

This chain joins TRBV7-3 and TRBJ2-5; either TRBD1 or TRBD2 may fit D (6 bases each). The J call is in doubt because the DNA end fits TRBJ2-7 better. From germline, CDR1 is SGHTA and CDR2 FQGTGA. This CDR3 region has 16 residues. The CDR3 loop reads CASSLLPGAAHYEQYF. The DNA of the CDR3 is TGTGCCAGCAGTCTACTTCCGGGGGCGGCTCACTACGAGCAGTACTTC.

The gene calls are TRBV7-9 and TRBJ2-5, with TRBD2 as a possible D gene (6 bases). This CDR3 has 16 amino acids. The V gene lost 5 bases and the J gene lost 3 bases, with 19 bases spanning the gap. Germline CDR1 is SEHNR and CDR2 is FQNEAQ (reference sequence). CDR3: CASSPQLWGVEETQYF. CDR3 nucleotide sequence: TGTGCCAGCAGCCCCCAGCTATGGGGGGTGGAAGAGACCCAGTACTTC.

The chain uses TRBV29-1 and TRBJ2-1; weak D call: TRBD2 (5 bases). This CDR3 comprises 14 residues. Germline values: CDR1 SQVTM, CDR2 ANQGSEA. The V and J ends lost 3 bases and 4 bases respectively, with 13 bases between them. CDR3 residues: CSVDRESLYNEQFF. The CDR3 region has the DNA TGCAGCGTTGATCGGGAATCCCTGTACAATGAGCAGTTCTTC.

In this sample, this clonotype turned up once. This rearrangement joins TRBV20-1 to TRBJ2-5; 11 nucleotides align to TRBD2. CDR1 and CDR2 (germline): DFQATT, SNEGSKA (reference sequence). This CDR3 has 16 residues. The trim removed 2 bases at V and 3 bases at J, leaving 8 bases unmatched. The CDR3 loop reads CSARRVGSGGEETQYF. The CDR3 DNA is TGCAGTGCTAGAAGGGTCGGTAGCGGGGGGGAAGAGACCCAGTACTTC.

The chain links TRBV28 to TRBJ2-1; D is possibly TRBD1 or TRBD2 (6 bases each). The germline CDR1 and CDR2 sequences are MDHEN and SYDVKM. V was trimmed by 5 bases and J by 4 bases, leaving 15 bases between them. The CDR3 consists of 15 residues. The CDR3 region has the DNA TGTGCCAGCAGTACTAACAGGGAGGTTTACAATGAGCAGTTCTTC. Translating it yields CASSTNREVYNEQFF.

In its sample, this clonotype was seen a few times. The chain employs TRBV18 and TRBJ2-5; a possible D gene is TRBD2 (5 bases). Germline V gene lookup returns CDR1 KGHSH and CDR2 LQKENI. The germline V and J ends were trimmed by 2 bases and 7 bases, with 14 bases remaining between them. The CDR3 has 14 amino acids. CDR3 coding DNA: TGTGCCAGCTCACCAAAAACCGCCCGGGGGACCCAGTACTTC. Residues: CASSPKTARGTQYF.

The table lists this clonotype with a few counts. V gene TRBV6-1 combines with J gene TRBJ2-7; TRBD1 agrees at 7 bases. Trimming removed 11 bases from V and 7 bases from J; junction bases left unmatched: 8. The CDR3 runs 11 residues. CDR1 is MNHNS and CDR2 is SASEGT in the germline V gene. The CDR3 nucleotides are TGTGCCGGAATACAGGGGTTGGAGCAGTACTTC. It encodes CAGIQGLEQYF.